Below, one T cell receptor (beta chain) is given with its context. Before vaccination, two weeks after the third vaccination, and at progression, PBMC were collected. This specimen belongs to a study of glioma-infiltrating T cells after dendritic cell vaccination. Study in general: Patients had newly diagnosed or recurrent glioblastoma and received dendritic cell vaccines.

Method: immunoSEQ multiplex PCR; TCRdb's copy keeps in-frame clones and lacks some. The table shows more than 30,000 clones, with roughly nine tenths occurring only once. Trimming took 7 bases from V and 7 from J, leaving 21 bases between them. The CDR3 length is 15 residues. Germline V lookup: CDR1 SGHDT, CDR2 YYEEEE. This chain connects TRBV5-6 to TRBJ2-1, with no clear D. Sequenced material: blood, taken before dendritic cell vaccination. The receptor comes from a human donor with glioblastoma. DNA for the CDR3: TGTGCCAGCGCCCTAGACCCACGAGGAAGTAATGAGCAGTTCTTC. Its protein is CASALDPRGSNEQFF.